The table lists the clone carrying this TCR beta chain with a count of one. The data are from a study of cytomegalovirus exposure and HLA in healthy donors. A multiplex PCR was run with 60 Vbeta primers and 13 Jbeta primers. Sequencing used immunoSEQ multiplex PCR; TCRdb keeps in-frame clones, though not all of them. This repertoire shows 250,000 to 350,000 clones, over 85% found once; its top ten account for less than 2.5%. V dropped 0 bases and J dropped 2; count of bases not matched to a gene: 2. The CDR3 length is 15 residues. The germline V gene has CDR1 SGHRS and CDR2 YFSETQ. Sequencing input: PBMCs. The V gene is TRBV5-1, the J gene TRBJ2-5, with 9 bases matching TRBD1. This clonotype was sampled from a woman between 18 and 29 years old in good health and CMV-seronegative. CDR3 amino acids: CASSLGDRDQETQYF. The CDR3 DNA is TGCGCCAGCAGCTTGGGGGACAGGGATCAAGAGACCCAGTACTTC.